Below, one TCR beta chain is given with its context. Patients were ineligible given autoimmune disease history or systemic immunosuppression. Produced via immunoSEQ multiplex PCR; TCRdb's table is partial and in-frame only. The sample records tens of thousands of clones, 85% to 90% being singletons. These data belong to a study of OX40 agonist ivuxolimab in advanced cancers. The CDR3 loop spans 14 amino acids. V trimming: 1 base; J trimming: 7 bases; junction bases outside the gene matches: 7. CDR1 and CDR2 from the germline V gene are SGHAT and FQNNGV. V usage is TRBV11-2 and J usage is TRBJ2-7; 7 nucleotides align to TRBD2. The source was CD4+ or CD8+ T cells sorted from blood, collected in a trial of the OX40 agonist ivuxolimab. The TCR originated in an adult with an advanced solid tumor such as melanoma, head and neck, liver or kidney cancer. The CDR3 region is CASSLVTVGGEQYF. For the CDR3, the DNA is TGTGCCAGCAGCTTAGTAACGGTCGGGGGGGAGCAGTACTTC. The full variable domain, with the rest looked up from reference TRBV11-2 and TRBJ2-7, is EAGVAQSPRYKIIEKRQSVAFWCNPISGHATLYWYQQILGQGPKLLIQFQNNGVVDDSQLPKDRFSAERLKGVDSTLKIQPAKLEDSAVYLCASSLVTVGGEQYFGPGTRLTVT.